The 21 T cell receptor beta chains given below trace back to one sample, sequenced in a study of T-cell reconstitution after alpha-beta-depleted transplantation in children. Unique molecular identifiers were incorporated when the TCRbeta library was constructed. TCRdb redid the calling of the PCR reads with MiXCR, one entry per CDR3 protein. The table records 400,000 to 500,000 distinct CDR3 sequences, about a tenth of them present only once. Source: PBMCs from the stem cell graft donor, taken from the stem cell graft. These receptors all come from a human donor who donated a stem cell graft to a child with acute myeloid leukemia.

This rearrangement joins TRBV20-1 to TRBJ2-7; D gene unclear. Deletions cut 0 bases from V and 2 bases from J, with 14 bases between. The CDR3 has 15 amino acids. From germline, CDR1 is DFQATT and CDR2 SNEGSKA (reference sequence). The CDR3 spells CSARDPASSTYEQYF. The CDR3 nucleotides read TGCAGTGCTAGAGATCCCGCTAGTAGTACCTACGAGCAGTACTTC.

This clonotype has ten or more counts. The J gene is TRBJ2-3, the V gene TRBV7-2; D call uncertain. The V gene's germline CDR1 is SGHTA and CDR2 FQGNSA. The CDR3 has 14 amino acids. Trimming stripped 2 bases from V and 0 bases from J, with 6 bases between. DNA for the CDR3: TGTGCCAGCAGCTTATTCGGTAGCACAGATACGCAGTATTTT. This sequence encodes CASSLFGSTDTQYF.

The chain couples TRBV5-1 to TRBJ2-7; 7 nucleotides align to TRBD1. CDR3 length: 15 residues. CDR1 and CDR2 from the germline V gene are SGHRS and YFSETQ. The ends lost 5 bases at V and 3 bases at J; junction bases unmatched: 11. The DNA of the CDR3 is TGCGCCAGCAGGTGGGGAGACAGGGCGGACTACGAGCAGTACTTC. Its translation: CASRWGDRADYEQYF.

This chain joins TRBV5-1 and TRBJ2-4; 10 bases match TRBD2. Per germline, CDR1 SGHRS and CDR2 YFSETQ. There are 16 residues in the CDR3. The junction had 4 bases not matched to a gene; V was cut back by 2 bases and J by 2 bases. In nucleotides, the CDR3 is TGCGCCAGCAGCTTCGGGACTAGCGATCCCAAAAACATTCAGTACTTC. Translated: CASSFGTSDPKNIQYF.

The chain combines TRBV7-2 with TRBJ2-5; D unclear. CDR1 is SGHTA and CDR2 is FQGNSA in the germline V gene. With 4 bases removed from V and 5 bases from J, the gap between germline ends came to 11 bases. The CDR3 covers 13 residues. CDR3 sequence (DNA): TGTGCCAGCAGCTCCTTGGGTGGGGAGACCCAGTACTTC. Translating it yields CASSSLGGETQYF.

This clonotype has just a few counts. V is TRBV20-1 and J is TRBJ2-7; D call uncertain. CDR3 length equals 15 residues. V lost 0 bases and J 4 bases, leaving 16 bases between the germline ends. Germline CDR1 is DFQATT and CDR2 is SNEGSKA (reference sequence). CDR3 in DNA: TGCAGTGCTAGAGATGACGGCTCCTCCCTATACGAGCAGTACTTC. It encodes CSARDDGSSLYEQYF.

This chain joins TRBV7-2 and TRBJ1-3; 7 bases agree with TRBD1. With 0 bases clipped from V and 4 bases from J, the junction kept 9 bases outside the gene matches. This CDR3 has 17 amino acids. Germline V gene lookup returns CDR1 SGHTA and CDR2 FQGNSA. CDR3 amino acids: CASSLAPLDREGNTIYF. The CDR3 DNA reads as TGTGCCAGCAGCTTAGCCCCCCTCGACAGGGAAGGAAACACCATATATTTT.

The gene calls are TRBV12-3 or TRBV12-4 and TRBJ2-1, with 10 bases identical to TRBD2. J was trimmed by 8 bases and V by 8 bases; bases with no gene match: 12. The CDR3 has 15 residues. The CDR3 DNA reads TGTGCCAGCTCCCCAGCGGGAGGGCCGAACTATGAGCAGTTCTTC. Protein sequence: CASSPAGGPNYEQFF.

This sequence joins TRBV18 and TRBJ2-5; possibly TRBD1 for D (5 bases). V was shortened by 0 bases and J by 5 bases, with 19 bases between the two germline ends. This CDR3 contains 17 residues. Germline assignment: CDR1 KGHSH and CDR2 LQKENI. CDR3 loop: CASSPPGRVGASETQYF. The CDR3 DNA sequence: TGTGCCAGCTCACCACCTGGCAGGGTTGGTGCTTCGGAGACCCAGTACTTC.

The chain links TRBV29-1 to TRBJ1-5; D might be TRBD1 (6 bases). The germline gives CDR1 SQVTM, CDR2 ANQGSEA. Between the trimmed V and J ends, which lost 5 bases and 7 bases, there was a span of 15 bases. The CDR3 consists of 13 residues. The CDR3 loop reads CSVMSGGDQPQHF. CDR3 nucleotides: TGCAGCGTTATGTCTGGGGGCGACCAGCCCCAGCATTTT.

The rearrangement uses TRBV2 and TRBJ1-5, with TRBD1 identical over 8 bases. Germline V CDR1 and CDR2: SNHLY, FYNNEI. V trimming: 7 bases; J trimming: 8 bases; junction bases outside the gene matches: 4. This CDR3 spans 12 amino acids. As DNA, the CDR3 is TGTGCCAGCACACAGGGGGTTAAGCCCCAGCATTTT. This sequence encodes CASTQGVKPQHF.

V usage is TRBV21-1 and J usage is TRBJ2-3; TRBD1, the table's D call, was not compared with the DNA. TRBV21-1 has pseudogene status. The CDR3 sequence is 17 residues long. The CDR3 region has the DNA TGTGCCAGCAGCAAGGATCCGACAGGGAGTCCTACAGATACGCAGTATTTT. It encodes CASSKDPTGSPTDTQYF.

The rearrangement uses TRBV18 and TRBJ1-4, with a possible D match to TRBD1 (5 bases). V lost 3 bases and J 8 bases, leaving 13 bases between the germline ends. In germline, CDR1 is KGHSH, CDR2 LQKENI. This CDR3 is built from 14 residues. CDR3 sequence: CASSPVQGSEKLFF. In DNA, the CDR3 is TGTGCCAGCTCACCGGTCCAGGGCAGCGAAAAACTGTTTTTT.

This clonotype showed up just a few times. The rearrangement uses TRBV12-3 or TRBV12-4 and TRBJ2-1; TRBD1 or TRBD2 may be the D gene (7 bases each). V gave up 6 bases and J gave up 5 bases, with 17 bases separating them. The CDR3 contains 15 residues. The CDR3 reads CASRTRAGGDNEQFF. In nucleotides, the CDR3 is TGTGCCAGCAGGACGCGGGCAGGGGGGGACAATGAGCAGTTCTTC.

This clonotype occurred a few times. The chain carries TRBV11-2 and TRBJ2-3, with 13 bases matching TRBD2. The CDR3 totals 18 residues. The germline V gene has CDR1 SGHAT and CDR2 FQNNGV. The V segment lost 3 bases and the J segment 3 bases; nucleotides outside the gene matches: 9. CDR3: CASSLLPPTSGRTDTQYF. For the CDR3, the DNA is TGTGCCAGCAGCTTGCTACCGCCGACTAGCGGGAGGACAGATACGCAGTATTTT. The whole variable domain, filled in from reference TRBV11-2 and TRBJ2-3, reads EAGVAQSPRYKIIEKRQSVAFWCNPISGHATLYWYQQILGQGPKLLIQFQNNGVVDDSQLPKDRFSAERLKGVDSTLKIQPAKLEDSAVYLCASSLLPPTSGRTDTQYFGPGTRLTVL.

This clonotype was seen only a few times. A read error is possible here, since a much larger clone lies one base away. The V call is TRBV9, the J call TRBJ1-1, with 11 positions matching TRBD1. After removal of 3 bases from V and 11 bases from J, the junction contained 9 bases not matched to a gene. CDR1 and CDR2 from the germline V gene are SGDLS and YYNGEE. The CDR3 runs to 14 residues. Here the CDR3 DNA reads TGTGCCAGCAGCGCGGACAGGGGGCATAAGAGGGCTTTCTTT. Residues: CASSADRGHKRAFF.

The J gene is TRBJ2-2, the V gene TRBV12-3 or TRBV12-4; D call uncertain. Trimming pared 3 bases from V and 6 bases from J, leaving 8 bases between. The CDR3 has 13 residues. CDR3 DNA sequence: TGTGCCAGCAGTTTGATTGGCTCCGGGGAGCTGTTTTTT. This encodes CASSLIGSGELFF.

The chain carries TRBV12-3 or TRBV12-4 and TRBJ2-1; TRBD2 aligns across 9 bases. Germline trimming cut 5 bases from V and 4 bases from J; bases unmatched to any gene: 6. This CDR3 spans 15 amino acids. CDR3 DNA sequence: TGTGCCAGCAGTCCCGGACTAGCGCGGTACAATGAGCAGTTCTTC. Translating it yields CASSPGLARYNEQFF.

At least ten counts were recorded for this clonotype. J is TRBJ2-3 and V is TRBV6-1; no firm D call. This CDR3 contains 11 residues. V lost 6 bases to trimming and J lost 2 bases, with 3 bases between them. Germline CDR1 is MNHNS and CDR2 is SASEGT. In nucleotides, the CDR3 is TGTGCCAGCAGCCACACAGATACGCAGTATTTT. Translation gives CASSHTDTQYF.

This clonotype was picked up a small number of times. The rearrangement uses TRBV20-1 and TRBJ2-1; 12 nucleotides align to TRBD2. The CDR3 is made up of 15 amino acids. Germline-derived CDR1 and CDR2 are DFQATT and SNEGSKA (reference sequence). Trimming took 6 bases from V and 10 from J; bases not matched to a gene: 13. CDR3 sequence reads: CSAFAVTSGRQEQFF. As DNA, the CDR3 is TGCAGTGCCTTCGCGGTGACTAGCGGGAGACAGGAGCAGTTCTTC.

This clonotype was observed a handful of times. The chain combines TRBV29-1 with TRBJ2-5; TRBD2 might be the D (5 bases). V was trimmed by 5 bases and J by 9 bases, leaving 19 bases between them. The CDR3 is made up of 13 amino acids. CDR1 and CDR2 (germline): SQVTM, ANQGSEA. CDR3 region: CSVSNGLLEAQYF. The CDR3 DNA sequence: TGCAGCGTTTCGAACGGCCTCTTGGAGGCCCAGTACTTC. Looking up the rest from reference TRBV29-1 and TRBJ2-5 gives the full variable domain: SAVISQKPSRDICQRGTSLTIQCQVDSQVTMMFWYRQQPGQSLTLIATANQGSEATYESGFVIDKFPISRPNLTFSTLTVSNMSPEDSSIYLCSVSNGLLEAQYFGPGTRLLVL.